What follows are 30 T cell receptor beta chains derived from one specimen sequenced in a study of T cells in Graves' hyperthyroidism and ophthalmopathy. RNA transcripts served as the template for amplifying TCR beta CDR3 regions. With the HTBI primer set, the TCR CDR3 went through a first round of RT-PCR. MiXCR was run by TCRdb on the multiplex PCR reads, yielding one entry per CDR3 protein. Of 600,000 or so distinct CDR3 sequences in the sample, 46% were seen once. The sample taken for sequencing was peripheral blood or thyroid tissue (not recorded which). Receptors were obtained from a woman aged 18-29 years with Graves' hyperthyroidism.

This clonotype was counted at least ten times. This sequence joins TRBV7-9 and TRBJ1-1; 7 bases agree with TRBD1. There are 13 residues in the CDR3. Trimming at V came to 3 bases and at J to 5 bases, leaving 3 bases not matched to a gene. Germline CDR1 is SEHNR and CDR2 is FQNEAQ (reference sequence). CDR3 residues: CASSFDRATEAFF. For the CDR3, the DNA is TGTGCCAGCAGCTTCGACAGGGCGACTGAAGCTTTCTTT.

The rearrangement uses TRBV7-2 and TRBJ2-5; maybe TRBD2 (5 bases). The CDR3 contains 15 residues. Trimming removed 4 bases at V and 0 bases at J, with 12 bases between. Germline assignment: CDR1 SGHTA and CDR2 FQGNSA. CDR3 DNA: TGTGCCAGCAGCTCCCCGTGGACTTACCAAGAGACCCAGTACTTC. Translated: CASSSPWTYQETQYF.

This CDR3 reads CASSHPRSSGNTIYF. The CDR3 DNA is TGTGCCAGCAGCCATCCCCGCAGCTCTGGAAACACCATATATTTT. The rearrangement joins TRBV7-9 to TRBJ1-3; D call uncertain. The CDR3 is 15 amino acids. With 5 bases removed from V and 0 bases from J, the gap between germline ends came to 11 bases. CDR1 is SEHNR, CDR2 FQNEAQ, per germline (reference sequence).

This clonotype was seen just once. The chain links TRBV5-1 to TRBJ2-2; 7 bases agree with TRBD1. V lost 0 bases to trimming and J lost 9 bases; unmatched junction nucleotides: 5. Germline assignment: CDR1 SGHRS and CDR2 YFSETQ. The CDR3 loop spans 14 amino acids. The CDR3 DNA reads as TGCGCCAGCAGCTTGGGGGACAGTGGAAGGGAGCTGTTTTTT. Its protein is CASSLGDSGRELFF.

This chain connects TRBV12-3 or TRBV12-4 to TRBJ1-5; possibly TRBD1 for D (5 bases). There are 17 residues in the CDR3. The V and J ends lost 8 bases and 4 bases respectively, with 24 bases between them. The CDR3 reads CASRERGRAGRNQPQHF. In nucleotides, the CDR3 is TGTGCCAGCCGAGAACGAGGGAGAGCAGGGCGAAATCAGCCCCAGCATTTT.

As to this clonotype: One end of the junction fails to match germline, which may point to a read error. The V and J genes are TRBV2 and TRBJ2-3; D may correspond to TRBD1 or TRBD2 (5 bases each). The V gene's germline CDR1 is SNHLY and CDR2 FYNNEI. The CDR3 has 18 amino acids. CDR3 amino acids: CASSGDGDTSSITDTQCF. CDR3 bases: TGTGCCAGCAGTGGGGACGGCGACACCAGTTCCATCACAGATACGCAGTGTTTT. The complete variable domain, with remaining parts taken from reference TRBV2 and TRBJ2-3, reads EPEVTQTPSHQVTQMGQEVILRCVPISNHLYFYWYRQILGQKVEFLVSFYNNEISEKSEIFDDQFSVERPDGSNFTLKIRSTKLEDSAMYFCASSGDGDTSSITDTQCFGPGTRLTVL.

The V gene is TRBV10-1, the J gene TRBJ1-5, with D possibly being TRBD1 (6 bases). With 6 bases removed from V and 5 bases from J, the gap between germline ends came to 17 bases. CDR3 size: 15 residues. CDR1 is WNHNN and CDR2 is SYGVQD in the germline V gene (reference sequence). CDR3 sequence: CASRNHRQEDQPQHF. The DNA of the CDR3 is TGCGCCAGCAGAAACCATCGACAGGAGGATCAGCCCCAGCATTTT.

This clonotype has more than one count but fewer than ten. The chain joins TRBV20-1 to TRBJ1-5; D gene uncertain. The CDR3 runs to 13 residues. Germline CDR1 and CDR2: DFQATT and SNEGSKA (reference sequence). Trimming removed 2 bases at V and 4 bases at J, with 9 bases between. The CDR3 region is CSARYHSNQPQHF. In DNA, the CDR3 is TGCAGTGCTAGATATCACAGTAATCAGCCCCAGCATTTT.

Here the CDR3 reads CASSYWTGFNSPLHF. CDR3 DNA sequence: TGTGCCAGCAGCTACTGGACAGGGTTTAATTCACCCCTCCACTTT. V is TRBV7-9 and J is TRBJ1-6; 8 bases match TRBD1. The CDR3 loop spans 15 amino acids. Trimming took 4 bases from V and 6 from J; bases not matched to a gene: 5. In germline, CDR1 is SEHNR, CDR2 FQNEAQ (reference sequence).

This clonotype was seen many times. The rearrangement links TRBV6-4 to TRBJ2-2; D is ambiguous. This CDR3 comprises 13 residues. The germline V gene has CDR1 MRHNA and CDR2 SNTAGT. Trimming removed 2 bases from V and 3 bases from J, with 4 bases in between. CDR3 nucleotide sequence: TGTGCCAGCAGTGACAGGGACACCGGGGAGCTGTTTTTT. Its protein is CASSDRDTGELFF.

The sample holds one count of this clonotype. The rearrangement uses TRBV20-1 and TRBJ2-7, with 13 bases identical to TRBD2. This CDR3 has 15 amino acids. The junction had 9 bases not matched to a gene; V was cut back by 4 bases and J by 6 bases. Germline assignment: CDR1 DFQATT and CDR2 SNEGSKA (reference sequence). The CDR3 protein is CSAIRRTSGRREQYF. In nucleotides, the CDR3 is TGCAGTGCTATCCGCCGGACTAGCGGGAGACGCGAGCAGTACTTC.

This clonotype was detected ten times or more. The rearrangement joins TRBV15 to TRBJ1-1; D may be TRBD1 (6 bases). Looked up from germline, CDR1 is LNHNV and CDR2 is YYDKDF (reference sequence). The CDR3 is made up of 16 amino acids. Trimming took off 4 bases at V and 5 bases at J, with 20 bases between the two ends. This chain's CDR3 is CATSTLLQGGETEAFF. CDR3 bases: TGTGCCACCAGCACCCTCCTACAGGGCGGAGAAACTGAAGCTTTCTTT.

On this clonotype itself: An end of the junction does not agree with germline; a read error may underlie this. The rearrangement joins TRBV24-1 to TRBJ1-5, with D possibly matching TRBD1 (6 bases). From germline, CDR1 is KGHDR and CDR2 SFDVKD. The CDR3 is 14 residues long. CDR3 loop: CATKGGGGNQPQHF. CDR3 DNA sequence: TGTGCTACCAAGGGAGGGGGTGGTAATCAGCCCCAGCATTTT.

This clonotype was seen a few times. The J gene is TRBJ1-4, the V gene TRBV19, with 9 bases lining up with TRBD1. The CDR3 totals 15 residues. Germline V lookup: CDR1 LNHDA, CDR2 SQIVND (reference sequence). Germline trimming cut 9 bases from V and 5 bases from J; bases unmatched to any gene: 10. CDR3 amino acids: CASSLAGTGNEKLFF. In DNA form, the CDR3 reads TGTGCCAGCAGCTTAGCCGGGACAGGGAATGAAAAACTGTTTTTT.

This clonotype was seen only a few times. CDR3 DNA: TGCAGTGCTAAGACGGGATTATACGAGCAGTACTTC. It yields the protein CSAKTGLYEQYF. The chain combines TRBV20-1 with TRBJ2-7, with D perhaps TRBD2 (5 bases). Germline loops: CDR1 DFQATT, CDR2 SNEGSKA (reference sequence). The CDR3 has 12 residues. The V and J ends lost 4 bases and 4 bases respectively, with 11 bases between them.

The chain uses TRBV29-1 and TRBJ1-2, with 8 positions matching TRBD1. Per germline, CDR1 SQVTM and CDR2 ANQGSEA. V dropped 4 bases and J dropped 6; count of bases not matched to a gene: 4. The CDR3 extends over 12 amino acids. In DNA, the CDR3 is TGCAGCGTTGGTACAGGGGGTCATGGCTACACCTTC. Translating gives CSVGTGGHGYTF.

In its sample, this clonotype was seen many times. The chain links TRBV29-1 to TRBJ2-5, with a tentative D call TRBD2 (5 bases). CDR1 and CDR2 from the germline V gene are SQVTM and ANQGSEA. V was shortened by 5 bases and J by 2 bases, with 9 bases between the two germline ends. The CDR3 totals 12 residues. The chain's CDR3 is CSVSREQETQYF. CDR3 DNA: TGCAGCGTTTCCCGGGAACAAGAGACCCAGTACTTC.

The chain uses TRBV2 and TRBJ2-2, with 7 bases fitting TRBD1. The trim removed 6 bases at V and 3 bases at J, leaving 10 bases unmatched. This CDR3 contains 16 residues. Per the germline V gene, CDR1 is SNHLY and CDR2 is FYNNEI. The CDR3 coding sequence is TGTGCCAGCAGACCAATAGGACAGGTTGACACCGGGGAGCTGTTTTTT. It encodes CASRPIGQVDTGELFF. Looking up the rest from reference TRBV2 and TRBJ2-2 gives the full variable domain: EPEVTQTPSHQVTQMGQEVILRCVPISNHLYFYWYRQILGQKVEFLVSFYNNEISEKSEIFDDQFSVERPDGSNFTLKIRSTKLEDSAMYFCASRPIGQVDTGELFFGEGSRLTVL.

Comments on this clonotype: A much larger clone differs from this one at a single base, so this may be a read error. The rearrangement joins TRBV24-1 to TRBJ2-7; D is uncertain. The CDR3 runs 14 residues. Per the germline V gene, CDR1 is KGHDR and CDR2 is SFDVKD. V was shortened by 5 bases and J by 0 bases, with 10 bases between the two germline ends. The CDR3 reads CATSGALSSYEQYF. The CDR3 DNA sequence: TGTGCCACCAGTGGGGCACTGAGCTCCTACGAGCAGTACTTC.

The gene calls are TRBV7-2 and TRBJ2-7, with D uncertain. Germline assignment: CDR1 SGHTA and CDR2 FQGNSA. Between the trimmed V and J ends, which lost 4 bases and 0 bases, there was a span of 13 bases. The CDR3 covers 15 residues. The CDR3 protein is CASSSFGRNSYEQYF. The CDR3 nucleotides are TGTGCCAGCAGCTCTTTCGGACGGAACTCCTACGAGCAGTACTTC.

The V gene is TRBV19, the J gene TRBJ1-1; 7 bases map to TRBD1. This CDR3 region has 15 residues. The germline gives CDR1 LNHDA, CDR2 SQIVND (reference sequence). V trimming: 5 bases; J trimming: 1 base; junction bases outside the gene matches: 7. As DNA, the CDR3 is TGTGCCAGTAGTCCCTTTAACAGGGGGAACACTGAAGCTTTCTTT. As protein: CASSPFNRGNTEAFF.

About this clonotype itself: Mismatch with germline at one junction end may stem from a read error. This chain joins TRBV10-3 and TRBJ1-3, with D tentatively TRBD1 (6 bases). The CDR3 sequence is 16 residues long. Per the germline V gene, CDR1 is ENHRY and CDR2 is SYGVKD. The CDR3 DNA reads TGTGCCAGCAGTGAGGGCCCCAGGGGCGTCGGAAACACCATATATTTT. It translates to CASSEGPRGVGNTIYF.

This clonotype was observed at least ten times. V and J are TRBV7-9 and TRBJ1-2; 8 nucleotides align to TRBD1. Trimming took 7 bases from V and 6 from J; bases not matched to a gene: 10. The germline gives CDR1 SEHNR, CDR2 FQNEAQ (reference sequence). The CDR3 contains 14 residues. In DNA, the CDR3 is TGTGCCAGCACCCCGCCCCCGGGACAGGATGGCTACACCTTC. As protein: CASTPPPGQDGYTF.

The table lists this clonotype with a few counts. The chain joins TRBV7-8 to TRBJ2-7; TRBD2 agrees at 16 bases. With 4 bases clipped from V and 2 bases from J, the junction kept 5 bases outside the gene matches. The CDR3 totals 17 residues. Germline V gene lookup returns CDR1 SGHVS and CDR2 FQNEAQ. The CDR3 reads CASSSLGTSGRAYEQYF. The CDR3 region has the DNA TGTGCCAGCAGCTCTTTAGGGACTAGCGGGAGGGCCTACGAGCAGTACTTC.

The chain couples TRBV24-1 to TRBJ1-2; 8 positions match TRBD1. CDR3 size: 14 residues. Germline CDR1 KGHDR, CDR2 SFDVKD. V lost 6 bases to trimming and J lost 4 bases; unmatched junction nucleotides: 6. In DNA form, the CDR3 reads TGTGCCACCAGTACTATACAGGGGGGCTATGGCTACACCTTC. Translating it yields CATSTIQGGYGYTF.

The V and J genes are TRBV7-2 and TRBJ2-5, with 7 bases fitting TRBD2. The CDR3 loop spans 15 amino acids. The V gene's germline CDR1 is SGHTA and CDR2 FQGNSA. The ends lost 1 base at V and 5 bases at J; junction bases unmatched: 7. CDR3 in DNA: TGTGCCAGCAGCTTAGACGCGCGGGAGACGGAGACCCAGTACTTC. As protein: CASSLDARETETQYF.

This chain uses TRBV9 with TRBJ1-2, with D perhaps TRBD1 (6 bases). CDR1 and CDR2 from the germline V gene are SGDLS and YYNGEE. This CDR3 comprises 17 residues. V lost 3 bases, J lost 5 bases, and 23 bases lay in between. The CDR3 DNA sequence: TGTGCCAGCAGCGGCTACGACGGGGGGGGCCCGCCTTATGGCTACACCTTC. Its protein is CASSGYDGGGPPYGYTF.

This clonotype was observed a few times. The chain couples TRBV7-8 to TRBJ1-1; possibly TRBD1 for D (5 bases). Deletions cut 5 bases from V and 5 bases from J, with 21 bases between. The germline V gene has CDR1 SGHVS and CDR2 FQNEAQ. CDR3 size: 16 residues. The CDR3 spells CASSLLMGTFLTEAFF. The CDR3 DNA reads as TGTGCCAGCAGCCTTCTTATGGGGACGTTTCTTACTGAAGCTTTCTTT.

This clonotype has more than one count but fewer than ten. The gene calls are TRBV6-5 and TRBJ1-2; D unresolved. V gave up 0 bases and J gave up 4 bases, with 6 bases separating them. From germline, CDR1 is MNHEY and CDR2 SVGAGI. The CDR3 length is 13 residues. The CDR3, as DNA: TGTGCCAGCAGTTACTCTCTTGGCTATGGCTACACCTTC. Translating it yields CASSYSLGYGYTF.

The J gene is TRBJ1-5, the V gene TRBV7-2; D unclear. CDR1 and CDR2 from the germline V gene are SGHTA and FQGNSA. The CDR3 consists of 15 residues. V lost 6 bases, J lost 7 bases, and 19 bases lay in between. For the CDR3, the DNA is TGTGCCAGCAGTTTATTGGACGGCTCCCAGCAGCCCCAGCATTTT. It encodes CASSLLDGSQQPQHF.